A selection of T cell receptor beta chains follows, all from one sample in a study of blood T cell repertoires in COVID-19. This table comes from immunoSEQ multiplex PCR, and its TCRdb copy is limited to in-frame clones, with some not included. The sample holds under 140,000 clones; roughly 80% are singletons and the top ten take about 17%. The material sequenced was peripheral blood. The receptor source for this set is a woman aged 60-75 years with acute or convalescent COVID-19. CDR3s include the opening cysteine and the closing phenylalanine or tryptophan. The D gene is left open where the match is weak. Clone size is shown for a subset of rows, as once, few, many or a class of expanded clone.

cdr3_aa | cdr3_nt | d_call | clone_size | j_call | v_call
CSVSPGQGSYEQFF | TGCAGCGTTTCTCCGGGACAGGGTAGCTATGAGCAGTTCTTC | TRBD1 | - | TRBJ2-1 | TRBV29-1
CASSLAPGPRAAGELFF | TGTGCCAGCAGCTTAGCCCCTGGACCGAGGGCGGCCGGGGAGCTGTTTTTT | - | few | TRBJ2-2 | TRBV7-2
CASSLGGMQGNSPLHF | TGTGCCAGCAGCTTAGGGGGAATGCAGGGTAATTCACCCCTCCACTTT | - | - | TRBJ1-6 | TRBV7-9
CASSFSNYGYTF | TGTGCCAGCAGCTTTAGCAACTATGGCTACACCTTC | - | - | TRBJ1-2 | TRBV5-6
CASSTDRTGTTFF | TGTGCCAGCAGTACGGACAGGACTGGCACGACCTTCTTT | TRBD1 | - | TRBJ1-1 | TRBV2
CASSQETGVISDTQYF | TGCGCCAGCAGCCAGGAAACAGGGGTAATCTCAGATACGCAGTATTTT | TRBD1 | - | TRBJ2-3 | TRBV4-3
CASSLTQGAWGYTF | TGTGCCAGCAGTCTAACACAGGGGGCCTGGGGCTACACCTTC | TRBD1 | few | TRBJ1-2 | TRBV7-2
CASSLTKGTNTGELFF | TGTGCCAGCAGCTTAACGAAGGGGACGAACACCGGGGAGCTGTTTTTT | - | - | TRBJ2-2 | TRBV11-3
CASSQNTRSRRDEKLFF | TGTGCCAGCAGCCAAAATACCCGATCCAGGCGGGACGAAAAACTGTTTTTT | - | - | TRBJ1-4 | TRBV4-2
CASSHGDRGDEKLFF | TGCGCCAGCAGCCATGGGGACAGGGGCGATGAAAAACTGTTTTTT | TRBD1 | - | TRBJ1-4 | TRBV4-1
CATSTSTGGEGNEKLFF | TGTGCCACCAGCACGTCCACGGGGGGGGAGGGTAATGAAAAACTGTTTTTT | - | few | TRBJ1-4 | TRBV15
CATSRRSEETQYF | TGTGCCACCAGCAGACGTTCCGAGGAGACCCAGTACTTC | - | - | TRBJ2-5 | TRBV15
CASRIRTSNTGELFF | TGTGCCAGCAGGATACGGACTAGCAACACCGGGGAGCTGTTTTTT | TRBD2 | - | TRBJ2-2 | TRBV2
CASSFRGTGGAQKLFF | TGTGCCAGCAGCTTTAGGGGAACAGGGGGCGCCCAAAAACTGTTTTTT | TRBD1 | - | TRBJ1-4 | TRBV14
CASSLGQGRADEQYF | TGTGCCAGCAGCCTGGGACAGGGGAGAGCGGACGAGCAGTACTTC | TRBD1 | - | TRBJ2-7 | TRBV7-2
CASSDPGGRGYTF | TGTGCCAGCAGTGACCCAGGGGGACGTGGCTACACCTTC | TRBD1 | many | TRBJ1-2 | TRBV6-1
CASSLVGGGFETQYF | TGTGCCAGCAGCTTAGTCGGGGGTGGGTTTGAGACCCAGTACTTC | - | - | TRBJ2-5 | TRBV7-2
CASSQPFPGLAGGASGTQYF | TGCGCCAGCAGCCAACCTTTCCCGGGACTAGCGGGGGGGGCCTCTGGGACCCAGTACTTC | TRBD2 | - | TRBJ2-5 | TRBV4-1
CASRIGPAGDYEQYF | TGCGCCAGCAGAATTGGGCCGGCCGGGGATTACGAGCAGTACTTC | - | - | TRBJ2-7 | TRBV10-2
CASSNGGMEQYF | TGTGCCAGCAGTAACGGCGGGATGGAGCAGTACTTC | - | - | TRBJ2-7 | TRBV7-2
CASSRGQQETQYF | TGTGCCAGCAGTAGGGGACAACAAGAGACCCAGTACTTC | - | few | TRBJ2-5 | TRBV2
CASSQSGQGRDTQYF | TGCGCCAGCAGCCAATCGGGTCAGGGAAGGGATACGCAGTATTTT | - | - | TRBJ2-3 | TRBV4-1
CASSLSPVNLAQYF | TGTGCCAGCAGTTTATCGCCTGTTAACTTGGCCCAGTACTTC | - | - | TRBJ2-5 | TRBV27
CASSLTRGGAAGANVLTF | TGTGCCAGCTCACTCACCCGCGGGGGCGCAGCCGGGGCCAACGTCCTGACTTTC | - | few | TRBJ2-6 | TRBV18
CASSFLSGANVLTF | TGTGCCAGCAGCTTCCTCTCTGGGGCCAACGTCCTGACTTTC | - | - | TRBJ2-6 | TRBV7-8